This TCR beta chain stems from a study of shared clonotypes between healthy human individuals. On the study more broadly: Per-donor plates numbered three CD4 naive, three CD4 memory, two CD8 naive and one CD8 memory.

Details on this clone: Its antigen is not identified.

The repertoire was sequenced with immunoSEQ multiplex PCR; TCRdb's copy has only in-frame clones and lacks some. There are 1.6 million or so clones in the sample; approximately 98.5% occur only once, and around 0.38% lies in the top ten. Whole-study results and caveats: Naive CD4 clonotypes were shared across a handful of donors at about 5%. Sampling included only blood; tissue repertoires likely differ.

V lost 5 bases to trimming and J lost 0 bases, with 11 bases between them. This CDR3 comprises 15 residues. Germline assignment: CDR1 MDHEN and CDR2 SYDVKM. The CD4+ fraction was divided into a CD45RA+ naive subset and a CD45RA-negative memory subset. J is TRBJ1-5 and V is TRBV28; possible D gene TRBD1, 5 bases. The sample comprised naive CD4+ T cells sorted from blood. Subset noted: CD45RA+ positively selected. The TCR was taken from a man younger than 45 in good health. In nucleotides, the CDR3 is TGTGCCAGCAGTAGAAGGGGTCCTAGCAATCAGCCCCAGCATTTT. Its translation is CASSRRGPSNQPQHF.